These T cell receptor beta chains were read from a single sample in a study of early T cells in non-severe SARS-CoV-2 infection. Using its own MiXCR run on the 5' RACE reads, TCRdb lists one record per CDR3 protein. The sample includes 60,000 or so distinct CDR3 sequences, around 10% seen only once; the top ten take approximately 15%. Material for sequencing was whole blood. Receptors were obtained from an adult who was a healthcare worker with PCR-confirmed SARS-CoV-2 infection or an uninfected control (not recorded which). The CDR3 runs from the conserved cysteine through the conserved F or W. The order of the fields is D gene, clone size, V gene, J gene, CDR3 protein, CDR3 DNA. D genes are given only for firm matches. For some rows the clone size is stated as once, few or many, or as a class when expanded; others skip it.

.	few	TRBV5-1	TRBJ2-6	CASSIKSSGANVLTF	TGCGCCAGCAGCATTAAAAGCTCTGGGGCCAACGTCCTGACTTTC
TRBD1	few	TRBV20-1	TRBJ1-6	CSAYRQGVVSPLHF	TGCAGTGCTTACCGACAGGGAGTAGTTTCACCCCTCCACTTT
.	few	TRBV28	TRBJ2-1	CASTGGASSYNEQFF	TGTGCCAGCACTGGTGGGGCGTCATCCTACAATGAGCAGTTCTTC
.	few	TRBV29-1	TRBJ2-7	CSVVTDRPLEQYF	TGCAGCGTAGTTACAGACAGGCCCCTCGAGCAGTACTTC
.	few	TRBV7-2	TRBJ1-5	CASSLQRDQPQHF	TGTGCCAGCAGCTTACAGAGGGATCAGCCCCAGCATTTT
.	few	TRBV7-9	TRBJ1-4	CASSLVRGMGQDLNEKLFF	TGTGCCAGCAGCTTAGTCCGGGGTATGGGGCAGGACCTTAATGAAAAACTGTTTTTT
.	many	TRBV5-1	TRBJ1-2	CASSLGEAGKYGYTF	TGCGCCAGCAGCTTGGGTGAAGCTGGCAAATATGGCTACACCTTC
.	many	TRBV7-2	TRBJ2-4	CASSLAGTRVDIQYF	TGTGCCAGCAGCTTAGCAGGGACACGGGTTGACATTCAGTACTTC
TRBD1	many	TRBV7-9	TRBJ2-7	CASSYTGDEQYF	TGTGCCAGCAGCTATACAGGGGATGAGCAGTACTTC
.	many	TRBV10-3	TRBJ2-7	CAISARTDYEQYF	TGTGCCATCAGTGCAAGGACCGACTACGAGCAGTACTTC
.	few	TRBV4-3	TRBJ1-1	CASSQDQAGNTEAFF	TGCGCCAGCAGCCAAGATCAGGCCGGGAACACTGAAGCTTTCTTT
TRBD2	many	TRBV3-1	TRBJ2-7	CASSPGLAGVKQYF	TGTGCCAGCAGCCCGGGACTAGCGGGAGTCAAGCAGTACTTC
.	.	TRBV28	TRBJ2-3	CASSRRDQSTQYF	TGTGCCAGCAGCCGAAGGGACCAGTCGACGCAGTATTTT
.	many	TRBV11-2	TRBJ1-1	CAIYTPGGDEAFF	TGTGCCATCTACACACCAGGAGGGGATGAAGCTTTCTTT
.	many	TRBV5-6	TRBJ1-5	CASSFLGRNQPQHF	TGTGCCAGCAGCTTTCTGGGGCGGAATCAGCCCCAGCATTTT
TRBD1	.	TRBV13	TRBJ1-2	CASSLYRPGTETITENYGYTF	TGTGCCAGCAGCTTATACCGCCCCGGGACAGAAACCATCACGGAGAACTATGGCTACACCTTC
TRBD2	many	TRBV20-1	TRBJ2-1	CSASSGTSYNEQFF	TGCAGTGCTAGTAGCGGGACCTCCTACAATGAGCAGTTCTTC
.	many	TRBV28	TRBJ2-3	CASSFGLSSDTQYF	TGTGCCAGCAGTTTCGGCCTCTCGAGTGACACGCAGTATTTT
.	many	TRBV13	TRBJ2-1	CASSSTGNEQFF	TGTGCCAGCAGCTCGACGGGCAATGAGCAGTTCTTC
.	many	TRBV6-1	TRBJ1-1	CASSAIGDEAFF	TGTGCCAGCAGCGCGATCGGGGATGAAGCTTTCTTT
TRBD1	.	TRBV5-1	TRBJ1-1	CASSPRQGPSAEAFF	TGCGCCAGCAGCCCACGACAGGGGCCCAGCGCTGAAGCTTTCTTT
.	few	TRBV10-2	TRBJ1-5	CASGLLGSNQPQHF	TGCGCCAGTGGTTTATTGGGGAGCAATCAGCCCCAGCATTTT
TRBD1	many	TRBV27	TRBJ2-7	CASSSPGQGSHEQYF	TGTGCCAGCAGTTCCCCGGGACAGGGTTCCCACGAGCAGTACTTC
TRBD1	few	TRBV28	TRBJ1-5	CASRHSQGTQPQHF	TGTGCCAGCAGGCACTCACAGGGGACTCAGCCCCAGCATTTT
TRBD1	.	TRBV12-3/TRBV12-4	TRBJ2-1	CASSTSPGQGHYNEQFF	TGTGCCAGCAGTACCAGCCCCGGACAGGGACACTACAATGAGCAGTTCTTC
.	many	TRBV5-1	TRBJ2-4	CASSLGGLAKNIQYF	TGCGCCAGCAGCTTGGGGGGACTAGCCAAAAACATTCAGTACTTC
.	.	TRBV20-1	TRBJ1-2	CSARAQLIYYGYTF	TGCAGTGCTAGGGCACAGCTCATTTACTATGGCTACACCTTC
.	few	TRBV5-1	TRBJ1-2	CASSLDPGVNYGYTF	TGCGCCAGCAGCTTGGATCCGGGGGTTAACTATGGCTACACCTTC
.	.	TRBV6-2/TRBV6-3	TRBJ2-7	CASSERHHEQYF	TGTGCCAGCAGTGAACGACATCACGAGCAGTACTTC
TRBD1	.	TRBV11-2	TRBJ2-5	CASSFKQGPYQETQYF	TGTGCCAGCAGCTTTAAACAGGGGCCGTACCAAGAGACCCAGTACTTC
TRBD1	.	TRBV14	TRBJ2-7	CASSQPGQNYEQYF	TGTGCCAGCAGCCAACCGGGACAGAACTACGAGCAGTACTTC
.	.	TRBV20-1	TRBJ2-3	CSAKRGGRTDTQYF	TGCAGTGCCAAAAGAGGTGGGAGAACAGATACGCAGTATTTT
.	.	TRBV29-1	TRBJ2-3	CSVALLGGDTQYF	TGCAGCGTTGCCTTATTGGGTGGCGATACGCAGTATTTT
.	many	TRBV4-3	TRBJ1-1	CASSQSLMNTEAFF	TGCGCCAGCAGCCAGAGCTTAATGAACACTGAAGCTTTCTTT
.	.	TRBV7-3	TRBJ2-1	CASSLTPPSLNEQFF	TGTGCCAGCAGCTTAACGCCCCCATCACTCAATGAGCAGTTCTTC
TRBD1	few	TRBV4-2	TRBJ1-2	CASSQEGTGAQLSYTF	TGTGCCAGCAGCCAAGAAGGGACAGGAGCTCAGTTGAGCTACACCTTC
.	few	TRBV6-1	TRBJ2-7	CASSDGFLETSYEQYF	TGTGCCAGCAGTGACGGTTTTTTGGAAACTTCCTACGAGCAGTACTTC
.	many	TRBV11-2	TRBJ2-2	CASTLGRAGELFF	TGTGCCAGCACCCTCGGGCGGGCCGGGGAGCTGTTTTTT
.	few	TRBV6-2/TRBV6-3	TRBJ2-3	CASSSGSTSTDTQYF	TGTGCCAGCAGCTCCGGGAGTACAAGCACAGATACGCAGTATTTT
.	.	TRBV20-1	TRBJ2-3	CSASRQRSTGSTDTQYF	TGCAGTGCTAGCCGCCAGCGGTCGACGGGGAGCACAGATACGCAGTATTTT
.	.	TRBV28	TRBJ1-2	CASSPQLGTYGYTF	TGTGCCAGCAGTCCGCAATTAGGGACCTATGGCTACACCTTC
TRBD2	few	TRBV10-3	TRBJ2-2	CAISLTAGVSTGELFF	TGTGCCATCAGCCTTACAGCGGGAGTATCCACCGGGGAGCTGTTTTTT
.	.	TRBV6-4	TRBJ1-1	CASSEDPENTEAFF	TGTGCCAGCAGTGAGGATCCAGAGAACACTGAAGCTTTCTTT
.	many	TRBV7-2	TRBJ2-5	CASTFLETQYF	TGTGCCAGCACCTTCCTGGAGACCCAGTACTTC
.	.	TRBV20-1	TRBJ2-3	CSAYSDSTDTQYF	TGCAGTGCTTACAGCGATAGCACAGATACGCAGTATTTT
TRBD2	.	TRBV12-3/TRBV12-4	TRBJ2-7	CASSQWTSGSFEQYF	TGTGCCAGCAGTCAGTGGACTAGCGGGAGTTTCGAGCAGTACTTC
.	many	TRBV13	TRBJ2-7	CASSLEAGEQYF	TGTGCCAGCAGCTTAGAAGCTGGCGAGCAGTACTTC
.	.	TRBV7-6	TRBJ2-3	CASSQDMGTQYF	TGTGCCAGCAGCCAAGACATGGGCACGCAGTATTTT
TRBD2	few	TRBV20-1	TRBJ2-1	CSPPGLAGEGQFF	TGCAGCCCCCCGGGACTAGCGGGAGAGGGGCAGTTCTTC
.	many	TRBV7-2	TRBJ1-4	CASSSRGHATNEKLFF	TGTGCCAGCAGCTCTAGGGGACATGCAACTAATGAAAAACTGTTTTTT
.	.	TRBV20-1	TRBJ2-7	CSASATGSGTYEQYF	TGCAGTGCTAGCGCAACAGGGTCGGGCACCTACGAGCAGTACTTC
TRBD2	many	TRBV4-2	TRBJ2-3	CASSQILSGASTDTQYF	TGTGCCAGCAGCCAAATACTTAGCGGGGCGAGCACAGATACGCAGTATTTT
TRBD2	many	TRBV18	TRBJ2-1	CASSPFEGGSSYNEQFF	TGTGCCAGCTCACCATTCGAGGGAGGGAGCTCCTACAATGAGCAGTTCTTC